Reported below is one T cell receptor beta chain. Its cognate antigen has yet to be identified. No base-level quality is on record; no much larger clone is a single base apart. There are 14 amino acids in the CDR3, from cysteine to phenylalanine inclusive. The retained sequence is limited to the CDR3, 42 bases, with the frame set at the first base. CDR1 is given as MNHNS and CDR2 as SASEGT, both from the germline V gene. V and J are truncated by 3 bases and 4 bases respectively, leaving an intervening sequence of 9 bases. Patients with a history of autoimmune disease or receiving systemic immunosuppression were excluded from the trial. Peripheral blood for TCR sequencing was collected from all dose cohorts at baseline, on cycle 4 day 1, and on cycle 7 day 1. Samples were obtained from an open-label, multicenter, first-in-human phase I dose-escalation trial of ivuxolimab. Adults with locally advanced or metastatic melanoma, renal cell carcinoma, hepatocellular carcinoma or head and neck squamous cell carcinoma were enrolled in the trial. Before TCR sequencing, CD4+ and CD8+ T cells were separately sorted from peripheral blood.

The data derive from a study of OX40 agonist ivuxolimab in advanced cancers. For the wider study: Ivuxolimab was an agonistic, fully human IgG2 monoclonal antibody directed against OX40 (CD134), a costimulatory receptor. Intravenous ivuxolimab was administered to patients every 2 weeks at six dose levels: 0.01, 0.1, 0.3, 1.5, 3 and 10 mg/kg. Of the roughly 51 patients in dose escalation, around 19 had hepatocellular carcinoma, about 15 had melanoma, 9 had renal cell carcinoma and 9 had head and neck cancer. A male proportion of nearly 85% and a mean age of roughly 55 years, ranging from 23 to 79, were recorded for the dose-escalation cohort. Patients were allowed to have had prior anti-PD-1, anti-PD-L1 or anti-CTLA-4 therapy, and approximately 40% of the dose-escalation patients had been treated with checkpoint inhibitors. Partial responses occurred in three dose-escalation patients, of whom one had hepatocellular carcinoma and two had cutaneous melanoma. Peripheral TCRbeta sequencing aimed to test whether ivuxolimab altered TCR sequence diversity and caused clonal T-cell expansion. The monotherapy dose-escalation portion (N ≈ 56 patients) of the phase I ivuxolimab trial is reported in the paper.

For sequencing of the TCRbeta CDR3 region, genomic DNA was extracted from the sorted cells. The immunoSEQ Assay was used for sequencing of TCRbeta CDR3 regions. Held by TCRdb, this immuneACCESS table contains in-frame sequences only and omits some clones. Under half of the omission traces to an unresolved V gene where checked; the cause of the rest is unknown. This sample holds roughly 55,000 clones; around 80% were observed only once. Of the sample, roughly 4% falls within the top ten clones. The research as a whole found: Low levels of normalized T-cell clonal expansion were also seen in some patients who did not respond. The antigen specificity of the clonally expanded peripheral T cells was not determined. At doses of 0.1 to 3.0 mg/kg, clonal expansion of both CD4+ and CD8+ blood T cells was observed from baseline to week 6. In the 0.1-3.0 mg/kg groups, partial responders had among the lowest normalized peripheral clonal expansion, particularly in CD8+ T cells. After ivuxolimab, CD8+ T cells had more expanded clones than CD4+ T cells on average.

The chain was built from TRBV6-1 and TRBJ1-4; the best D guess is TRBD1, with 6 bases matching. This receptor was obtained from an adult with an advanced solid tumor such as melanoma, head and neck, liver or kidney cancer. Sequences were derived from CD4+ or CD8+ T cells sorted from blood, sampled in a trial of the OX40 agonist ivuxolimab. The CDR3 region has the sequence CASSDTGSNEKLFF. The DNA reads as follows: TGTGCCAGCAGTGATACAGGGAGTAATGAAAAACTGTTTTTT.